The rows below give T cell receptor beta chains drawn from one sample of a study of shared clonotypes between healthy human individuals. Libraries were prepared by immunoSEQ multiplex PCR; TCRdb keeps only in-frame clonotypes and omits some of them. This table holds about 2 million clones, 85% to 95% found once. The sequenced sample was naive CD8+ T cells sorted from blood. These receptor sequences come from a man aged 18 to 30 in good health. Each CDR3 is given with its conserved first and last residue. A D gene is named only where the DNA matches it firmly. Clone size is shown for a subset of rows, as once, few, many or a class of expanded clone.

TRBV10-1,-,few,TRBJ1-1,CATQDRMNTEAFF,TGCGCCACCCAGGACAGAATGAACACTGAAGCTTTCTTT
TRBV4-3,-,-,TRBJ2-7,CASSQDRSFRYEQYF,TGCGCCAGCAGCCAAGATCGCAGTTTCCGGTACGAGCAGTACTTC
TRBV30,TRBD2,-,TRBJ2-1,CAWSGNSGLGYNEQFF,TGTGCCTGGAGTGGTAATAGCGGGCTGGGATACAATGAGCAGTTCTTC
TRBV27,-,once,TRBJ1-1,CASTLPRGMNTEAFF,TGTGCCAGCACCTTGCCGAGGGGGATGAACACTGAAGCTTTCTTT
TRBV9,-,-,TRBJ1-1,CASSVGPGPEAFF,TGTGCCAGCAGCGTAGGCCCGGGCCCTGAAGCTTTCTTT
TRBV5-6,TRBD1,once,TRBJ1-4,CASSSGQGNEKLFF,TGTGCCAGCAGCTCGGGACAGGGGAATGAAAAACTGTTTTTT
TRBV19,TRBD1,-,TRBJ1-2,CASSTSDRDPYGYTF,TGTGCCAGTAGTACCTCGGACAGGGACCCATATGGCTACACCTTC
TRBV7-9,-,-,TRBJ1-1,CASSLDGYTEAFF,TGTGCCAGCAGCTTAGACGGATACACTGAAGCTTTCTTT
TRBV4-1,-,-,TRBJ1-2,CASSQETGGSLWGYTF,TGCGCCAGCAGCCAAGAAACTGGAGGGTCCCTTTGGGGCTACACCTTC
TRBV5-4,TRBD1,-,TRBJ2-7,CASSLLSRDRGLEQYF,TGTGCCAGCAGCCTCCTCTCCCGGGACAGGGGGCTCGAGCAGTACTTC
TRBV19,-,-,TRBJ2-7,CADRGGCPYEQYF,TGTGCCGACCGGGGCGGATGCCCCTACGAGCAGTACTTC
TRBV6-5,TRBD1,-,TRBJ1-3,CASSSGGEGNTIYF,TGTGCCAGCAGTTCAGGGGGTGAAGGAAACACCATATATTTT
TRBV5-6,-,-,TRBJ2-1,CASSYTTGGLYNEQFF,TGTGCCAGCAGTTATACCACAGGAGGGTTATACAATGAGCAGTTCTTC
TRBV27,TRBD1,-,TRBJ1-1,CASSLAGQGYAGTEAFF,TGTGCCAGCAGCCTCGCGGGACAGGGGTATGCGGGGACTGAAGCTTTCTTT
TRBV5-4,-,-,TRBJ2-1,CASSTGSDNEQFF,TGTGCCAGCAGCACGGGTTCGGACAATGAGCAGTTCTTC
TRBV2,TRBD2,-,TRBJ2-7,CAILSGSNSYEQYF,TGTGCCATCCTTAGCGGGTCCAATTCCTACGAGCAGTACTTC
TRBV5-4,TRBD1,once,TRBJ2-3,CASRPLQGKVSDTQYF,TGTGCCAGCAGACCCCTACAGGGGAAGGTTTCAGATACGCAGTATTTT
TRBV15,-,once,TRBJ2-2,CATSRDDAATGELFF,TGTGCCACCAGCAGAGATGACGCAGCCACCGGGGAGCTGTTTTTT
TRBV30,TRBD1,once,TRBJ2-1,CAWSVTERGHNEQFF,TGTGCCTGGAGTGTAACAGAAAGGGGGCACAATGAGCAGTTCTTC
TRBV11-2,-,once,TRBJ1-2,CASSLEEDRTYGYTF,TGTGCCAGCAGCTTAGAGGAAGACAGAACTTATGGCTACACCTTC
TRBV5-6,TRBD1,-,TRBJ2-7,CASSFGQGGPYEQYF,TGTGCCAGCAGCTTTGGACAGGGGGGACCCTACGAGCAGTACTTC
TRBV2,TRBD2,-,TRBJ2-2,CASNTGLAVAHTGELFF,TGTGCCAGCAATACGGGACTAGCGGTCGCCCACACCGGGGAGCTGTTTTTT
TRBV7-9,-,few,TRBJ2-7,CASSLGLEQYF,TGTGCCAGCAGCTTAGGACTAGAGCAGTACTTC
TRBV7-8,-,-,TRBJ2-1,CASLTQGPTYNEQFF,TGTGCCAGTTTAACCCAGGGTCCCACTTACAATGAGCAGTTCTTC
TRBV5-1,-,-,TRBJ2-5,CASSLLGRGQETQYF,TGCGCCAGCAGCCTACTGGGACGCGGACAAGAGACCCAGTACTTC
TRBV4-2,TRBD2,-,TRBJ2-1,CASSQGGLAGGMYEQFF,TGTGCCAGCAGCCAAGGCGGACTAGCGGGGGGCATGTATGAGCAGTTCTTC
TRBV13,-,-,TRBJ2-7,CASSDASNEQYF,TGTGCCAGTTCTGACGCGAGCAACGAGCAGTACTTC
TRBV6-1,TRBD2,-,TRBJ2-7,CASSDGPFTSGSYEQYF,TGTGCCAGCAGTGATGGCCCCTTTACTAGCGGGTCCTACGAGCAGTACTTC
TRBV7-3,-,-,TRBJ2-3,CASSFSEADTQYF,TGTGCCAGCAGCTTTTCCGAGGCAGATACGCAGTATTTT
TRBV27,-,-,TRBJ2-3,CASSLIESTDTQYF,TGTGCCAGCAGTTTAATTGAGTCCACAGATACGCAGTATTTT
TRBV5-5,TRBD2,-,TRBJ2-1,CASSLDSGRAYNEQFF,TGTGCCAGCAGCCTGGATAGCGGGAGGGCTTACAATGAGCAGTTCTTC
TRBV5-1,TRBD2,-,TRBJ2-1,CASSLGLAGGPYNEQFF,TGCGCCAGCAGCTTAGGACTAGCGGGAGGGCCCTACAATGAGCAGTTCTTC
TRBV5-4,TRBD1,-,TRBJ1-1,CASSSDDRGGNLENTEAFF,TGTGCCAGCAGCTCTGATGACAGGGGTGGAAACCTCGAGAACACTGAAGCTTTCTTT
TRBV27,-,-,TRBJ2-7,CASSLLGSSEQYF,TGTGCCAGCAGTTTATTGGGTAGCAGTGAGCAGTACTTC
TRBV9,-,-,TRBJ2-2,CASSVGGQTGELFF,TGTGCCAGCAGCGTCGGGGGGCAGACCGGGGAGCTGTTTTTT
TRBV6-5,-,-,TRBJ1-1,CASSPLAGDTEAFF,TGTGCCAGCAGTCCTCTCGCAGGGGATACTGAAGCTTTCTTT
TRBV11-2,TRBD1,-,TRBJ2-7,CASSPGQGFYEQYF,TGCGCCAGCAGTCCGGGACAGGGTTTTTACGAGCAGTACTTC
TRBV28,TRBD1,-,TRBJ2-2,CASSFRDRGNTGELFF,TGTGCCAGCAGTTTCCGAGACAGGGGGAACACCGGGGAGCTGTTTTTT
TRBV7-9,-,-,TRBJ1-2,CASSLEVTTRGYTF,TGTGCCAGCAGCTTAGAGGTTACCACGCGGGGCTACACCTTC
TRBV6-1,-,-,TRBJ2-3,CASSEVDRSTDTQYF,TGTGCCAGCAGTGAAGTGGACAGAAGCACAGATACGCAGTATTTT
TRBV5-4,TRBD2,once,TRBJ2-1,CASSLTLGGAGDWNEQFF,TGTGCCAGCAGCTTGACGCTAGGGGGAGCGGGAGACTGGAATGAGCAGTTCTTC
TRBV27,-,-,TRBJ1-6,CASSFLEGNNLHF,TGTGCCAGCAGTTTTCTCGAGGGCAACAATCTCCACTTT
TRBV5-5,-,-,TRBJ1-4,CASSLDGPNEKLFF,TGTGCCAGCAGCTTGGACGGACCCAATGAAAAACTGTTTTTT
TRBV11-2,-,-,TRBJ2-1,CASSLGAGIYNEQFF,TGTGCCAGCAGCTTAGGGGCAGGAATTTACAATGAGCAGTTCTTC